This passage covers 14 T cell receptor beta chains from one sample sequenced in a study of T cells in Graves' hyperthyroidism and ophthalmopathy. From RNA transcripts, TCR beta CDR3 regions were amplified. During a first-round RT-PCR of the TCR CDR3, the HTBI primer set was used. MiXCR, run by TCRdb on the multiplex PCR reads, gives a single entry per CDR3 protein. The sample has about 560,000 distinct CDR3 sequences, 16% seen once. Sequenced: blood. The receptors were gathered from a woman between 18 and 30 years old with Graves' hyperthyroidism.

The table lists this clonotype with many counts. The genes are TRBV7-2 and TRBJ2-5; D is possibly TRBD1 (6 bases). Germline V CDR1 and CDR2: SGHTA, FQGNSA. The ends were cut back, 4 bases at V and 1 base at J, with 13 bases in the middle. The CDR3 consists of 15 residues. CDR3 region: CASSYRAGAQETQYF. As DNA, the CDR3 is TGTGCCAGCAGCTATAGGGCAGGGGCCCAAGAGACCCAGTACTTC.

This clonotype was found a few times. This chain links TRBV20-1 with TRBJ2-2, with TRBD2 matching 14 bases. Trimming removed 7 bases from V and 4 bases from J; junction bases left unmatched: 5. The CDR3 contains 15 residues. The germline V gene encodes CDR1 DFQATT and CDR2 SNEGSKA (reference sequence). The chain's CDR3 is CSVKTSGRVTGELFF. The CDR3 region has the DNA TGCAGTGTAAAGACTAGCGGGAGGGTCACCGGGGAGCTGTTTTTT.

This clonotype was recorded many times. This rearrangement joins TRBV29-1 to TRBJ2-7; the D is unclear. Germline CDR1 reads SQVTM; CDR2 reads ANQGSEA. This CDR3 has 12 amino acids. V dropped 4 bases and J dropped 4 bases, with 11 bases sitting between them. The CDR3 region is CSVVTDLYEQYF. CDR3 DNA: TGCAGCGTTGTGACGGACCTTTACGAGCAGTACTTC.

This clonotype has at least ten counts. This rearrangement joins TRBV20-1 to TRBJ2-4; 7 bases are a match to TRBD2. The ends lost 5 bases at V and 0 bases at J; junction bases unmatched: 10. The CDR3 totals 16 residues. Germline CDR1 is DFQATT and CDR2 is SNEGSKA (reference sequence). CDR3 nucleotide sequence: TGCAGTGCTCGTCGGTCTAGCGGTCTAGCCAAAAACATTCAGTACTTC. It yields the protein CSARRSSGLAKNIQYF.

The V call is TRBV9, the J call TRBJ2-3; TRBD2 is a possible D gene (6 bases). The CDR3 is made up of 13 amino acids. Trimming left V 7 bases short and J 2 bases short, with 11 bases between. The germline V gene encodes CDR1 SGDLS and CDR2 YYNGEE. CDR3 nucleotides: TGTGCCAGCGGGGACTTTACCACAGATACGCAGTATTTT. This sequence encodes CASGDFTTDTQYF. Looking up the rest from reference TRBV9 and TRBJ2-3 gives the full variable domain: DSGVTQTPKHLITATGQRVTLRCSPRSGDLSVYWYQQSLDQGLQFLIQYYNGEERAKGNILERFSAQQFPDLHSELNLSSLELGDSALYFCASGDFTTDTQYFGPGTRLTVL.

This clonotype appeared many times. This sequence joins TRBV24-1 and TRBJ1-5, with no clear D. From germline, CDR1 is KGHDR and CDR2 SFDVKD. V was pared by 5 bases and J by 0 bases, with 7 bases between. The CDR3 length is 14 residues. The CDR3 DNA reads as TGTGCCACCAGTGGAGGGCCTAGCAATCAGCCCCAGCATTTT. Encoded protein: CATSGGPSNQPQHF.

The V and J genes are TRBV27 and TRBJ2-3; D is perhaps TRBD2 (5 bases). The ends were cut back, 8 bases at V and 4 bases at J, with 19 bases in the middle. CDR3 length: 15 amino acids. The germline V gene encodes CDR1 MNHEY and CDR2 SMNVEV (reference sequence). The CDR3 DNA reads as TGTGCCAGCTCTCAGACTAATCGAGTCTCAGATACGCAGTATTTT. This gives the protein CASSQTNRVSDTQYF.

This clonotype showed up just a few times. The CDR3 DNA reads TGTGCCAGCAGCTCCACCGGACAGAGCTCTGGAAACACCATATATTTT. This encodes CASSSTGQSSGNTIYF. The V and J genes are TRBV7-9 and TRBJ1-3, with D tentatively TRBD1 (6 bases). Germline CDR1 and CDR2: SEHNR and FQNEAQ (reference sequence). The CDR3 spans 16 residues. The V gene lost 4 bases and the J gene lost 0 bases, with 13 bases spanning the gap.

J is TRBJ2-2 and V is TRBV15; no clear D. The CDR3 contains 15 residues. Germline V gene data show CDR1 as LNHNV and CDR2 as YYDKDF (reference sequence). Trimming removed 1 base from V and 3 bases from J, with 9 bases in between. This CDR3 is CATSRGYGYTGELFF. The CDR3 DNA reads as TGTGCCACCAGCAGAGGGTACGGTTACACCGGGGAGCTGTTTTTT. Full variable domain (remainder filled in from reference TRBV15 and TRBJ2-2): DAMVIQNPRYQVTQFGKPVTLSCSQTLNHNVMYWYQQKSSQAPKLLFHYYDKDFNNEADTPDNFQSRRPNTSFCFLDIRSPGLGDTAMYLCATSRGYGYTGELFFGEGSRLTVL.

There are many counts of this clonotype. The V gene is TRBV25-1, the J gene TRBJ2-3; the match to TRBD2 covers 8 bases. The germline CDR1 and CDR2 sequences are MGHDK and SYGVNS. The CDR3 covers 18 residues. The V segment lost 2 bases and the J segment 7 bases; nucleotides outside the gene matches: 17. The CDR3: CASSEGWRIAGRLHTQYF. The CDR3 bases are TGTGCCAGCAGTGAAGGTTGGAGGATAGCGGGGCGTCTTCATACGCAGTATTTT.

J is TRBJ2-7 and V is TRBV6-2 or TRBV6-3, with 8 positions matching TRBD2. Germline V CDR1 and CDR2: MNHEY, SVGEGT. V shed 0 bases and J 1 base; nucleotides not matched to a gene: 11. The CDR3 extends over 18 amino acids. As DNA, the CDR3 is TGTGCCAGCAGTTACTCGATGACGCTTGCGGGGGGTTCCTACGAGCAGTACTTC. Encoded protein: CASSYSMTLAGGSYEQYF.

In its sample, this clonotype was seen many times. The genes are TRBV12-3 or TRBV12-4 and TRBJ2-2, with 11 bases lining up with TRBD2. CDR3 length equals 16 residues. V lost 8 bases and J lost 0; bases outside the gene matches: 5. The CDR3 DNA reads TGTGCCAGCGGCCCGGGACTAGCGGCGAACACCGGGGAGCTGTTTTTT. Translation: CASGPGLAANTGELFF.

This chain connects TRBV24-1 to TRBJ2-5; D unclear. V gave up 3 bases and J gave up 3 bases, with 13 bases separating them. Germline V lookup: CDR1 KGHDR, CDR2 SFDVKD. The CDR3 loop spans 15 amino acids. Written as DNA, the CDR3 is TGTGCCACCAGTGATCCCGCCTCGGTGAAAGAGACCCAGTACTTC. Its protein is CATSDPASVKETQYF.

This clonotype has at least ten counts. The chain employs TRBV7-9 and TRBJ2-1, with 8 bases lining up with TRBD1. The V and J ends lost 2 bases and 8 bases, in that order; junction bases with no gene match: 11. Per the germline V gene, CDR1 is SEHNR and CDR2 is FQNEAQ (reference sequence). The CDR3 contains 16 residues. The CDR3 coding sequence is TGTGCCAGCAGCTTAACCGTCCAGGGGGCATGGTATGAGCAGTTCTTC. Translated: CASSLTVQGAWYEQFF. Variable domain in full (rest from reference TRBV7-9 and TRBJ2-1): DTGVSQNPRHKITKRGQNVTFRCDPISEHNRLYWYRQTLGQGPEFLTYFQNEAQLEKSRLLSDRFSAERPKGSFSTLEIQRTEQGDSAMYLCASSLTVQGAWYEQFFGPGTRLTVL.